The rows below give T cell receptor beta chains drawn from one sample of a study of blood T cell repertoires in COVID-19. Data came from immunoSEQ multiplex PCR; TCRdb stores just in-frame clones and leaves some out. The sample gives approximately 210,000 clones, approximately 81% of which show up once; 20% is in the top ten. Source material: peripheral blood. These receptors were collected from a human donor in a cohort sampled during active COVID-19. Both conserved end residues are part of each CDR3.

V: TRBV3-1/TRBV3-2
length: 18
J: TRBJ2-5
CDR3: CASSPYVAIAGNKETQYF

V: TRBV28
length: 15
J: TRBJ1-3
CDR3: CASTSTRVSGNTIYF

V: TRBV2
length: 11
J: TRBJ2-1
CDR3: CASSPFFQQFF

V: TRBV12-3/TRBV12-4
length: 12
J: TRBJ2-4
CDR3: CASKPEANIQYF

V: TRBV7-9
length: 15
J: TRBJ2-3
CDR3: CASRWTRGLTDTQYF

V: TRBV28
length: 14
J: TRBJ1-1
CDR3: CASSWGTGRSEAFF

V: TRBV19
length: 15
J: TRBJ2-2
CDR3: CASKDGTTFAGELFF

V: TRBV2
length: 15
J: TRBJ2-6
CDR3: CASGGRMSGANVLTF

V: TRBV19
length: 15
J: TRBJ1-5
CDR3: CASDLGQGFNQPQHF

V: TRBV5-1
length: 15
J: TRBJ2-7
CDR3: CASSLLLAGEYEQYF

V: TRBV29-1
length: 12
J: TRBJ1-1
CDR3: CSVVGPDTEAFF

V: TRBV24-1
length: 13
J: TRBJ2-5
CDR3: CATSRTGVETQYF

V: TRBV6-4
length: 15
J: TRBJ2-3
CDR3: CASSQTVTSTDTQYF

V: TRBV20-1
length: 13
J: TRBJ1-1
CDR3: CSASYRGNTEAFF

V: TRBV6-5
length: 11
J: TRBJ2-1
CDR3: CASRSYNEQFF

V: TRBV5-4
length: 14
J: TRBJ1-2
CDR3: CASSKGTGSEGYTF

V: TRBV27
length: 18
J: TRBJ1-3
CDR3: CASSLRGGGSSSGNTIYF

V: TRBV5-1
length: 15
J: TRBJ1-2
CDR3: CASSLGGAGFVSYTF

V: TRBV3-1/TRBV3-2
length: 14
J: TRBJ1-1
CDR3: CASSQELRGTEAFF

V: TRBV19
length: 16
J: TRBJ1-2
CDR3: CASTPSGAAFNYGYTF

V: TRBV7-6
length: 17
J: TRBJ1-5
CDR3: CASSLATAGRFTQPQHF

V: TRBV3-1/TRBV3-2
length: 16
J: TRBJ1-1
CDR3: CASSQESYRGRTEAFF

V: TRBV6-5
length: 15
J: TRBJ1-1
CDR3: CASSLRQGTNTEAFF

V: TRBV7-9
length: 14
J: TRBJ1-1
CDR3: CASSFVRSRAEAFF

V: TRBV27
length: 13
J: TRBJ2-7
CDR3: CASSPQLRGEQYF

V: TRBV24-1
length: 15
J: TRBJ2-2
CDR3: CATSEETYPTGELFF

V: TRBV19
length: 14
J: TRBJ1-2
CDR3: CASSPDRGPYGYTF

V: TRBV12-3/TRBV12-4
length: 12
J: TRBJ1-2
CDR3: CASRRTGGGYTF

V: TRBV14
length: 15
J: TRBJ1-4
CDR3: CASSPRDRGNEKLFF

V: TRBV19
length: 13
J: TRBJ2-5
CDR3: CASSQGSRETQYF

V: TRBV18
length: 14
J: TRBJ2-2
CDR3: CASLQGLRTGELFF

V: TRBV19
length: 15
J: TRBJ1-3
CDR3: CASSDNYASGNTIYF

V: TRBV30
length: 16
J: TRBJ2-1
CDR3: CAWSVLGGGSFNEQFF

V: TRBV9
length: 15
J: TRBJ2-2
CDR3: CASSVSGGATGELFF

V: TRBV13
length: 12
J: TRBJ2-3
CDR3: CASSLGADTQYF

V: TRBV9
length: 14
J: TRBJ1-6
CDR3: CASSPIGANSPLHF

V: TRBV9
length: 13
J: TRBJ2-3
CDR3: CASSGDSPGTQYF

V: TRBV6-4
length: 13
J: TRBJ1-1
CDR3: CASSDSQYTEAFF

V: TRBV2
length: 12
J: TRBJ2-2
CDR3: CASNQGTGELFF

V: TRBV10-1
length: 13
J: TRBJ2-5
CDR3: CASRTGGEETQYF

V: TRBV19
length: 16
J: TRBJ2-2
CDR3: CASSIGQGARTGELFF

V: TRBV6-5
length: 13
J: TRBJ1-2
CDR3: CASRGTGSYGYTF

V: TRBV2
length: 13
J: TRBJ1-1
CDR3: CASRQDQNTEAFF

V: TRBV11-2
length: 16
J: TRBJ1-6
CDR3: CASSPTNRKTGSPLHF

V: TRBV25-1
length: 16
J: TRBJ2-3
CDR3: CASGPRGRYGTDTQYF

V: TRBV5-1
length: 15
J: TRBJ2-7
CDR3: CASSLDRTSSYEQYF

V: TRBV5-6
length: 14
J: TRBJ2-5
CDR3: CASSLPDRAETQYF

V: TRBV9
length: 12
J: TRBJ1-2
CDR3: CASSVGGYGYTF

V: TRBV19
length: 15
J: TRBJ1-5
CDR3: CASSANRGGGQPQHF

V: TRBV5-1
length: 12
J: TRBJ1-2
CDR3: CASSVGGHGYTF

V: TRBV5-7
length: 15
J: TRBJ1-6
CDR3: CAAKRTGDDNSPLHF

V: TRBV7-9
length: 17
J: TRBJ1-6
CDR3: CASSFSVGTGANSPLHF

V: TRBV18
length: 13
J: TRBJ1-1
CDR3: CASSGTENTEAFF

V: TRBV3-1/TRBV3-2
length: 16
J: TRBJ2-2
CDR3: CASSQATGPYTGELFF

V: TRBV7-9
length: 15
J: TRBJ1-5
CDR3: CASSLEQDSNQPQHF